These T cell receptor beta chains were read from a single sample in a study of blood T cell repertoires in COVID-19. Profiling relied on immunoSEQ multiplex PCR, and the TCRdb table lists in-frame clones only, not all of them. The table includes roughly 250,000 clones, approximately 86% detected once. Sequencing was done on a sample of PBMCs or T cells enriched from blood (not recorded which). The receptors come from a middle-aged woman with acute COVID-19. Both conserved end residues are part of each CDR3. Fields, in order: V gene, J gene, D gene, clone size, CDR3 protein, CDR3 DNA. D genes are given only for firm matches. The size field is filled for only some rows; it gives once, few, many or a size class.

TRBV18,TRBJ2-7,.,once,CASSSVGTNYEQYF,TGTGCCAGCTCATCAGTCGGGACAAACTACGAGCAGTACTTC
TRBV5-6,TRBJ1-5,.,.,CASSLTGISNQPQHF,TGTGCCAGCAGCTTGACAGGGATTAGCAATCAGCCCCAGCATTTT
TRBV2,TRBJ1-1,.,once,CASSEKQLNTEAFF,TGTGCCAGCAGTGAAAAACAGTTGAACACTGAAGCTTTCTTT
TRBV6-1,TRBJ1-1,TRBD1,.,CASSEAVTGEWTEAFF,TGTGCCAGCAGTGAAGCAGTTACAGGGGAGTGGACTGAAGCTTTCTTT
TRBV2,TRBJ1-4,TRBD1,.,CASSALTGINEKLFF,TGTGCCAGCAGTGCTTTGACAGGGATAAATGAAAAACTGTTTTTT
TRBV27,TRBJ2-1,.,.,CASSYRGNEQFF,TGTGCCAGCAGTTATAGGGGCAATGAGCAGTTCTTC
TRBV4-2,TRBJ2-1,TRBD1,.,CASSRVLRGPRDGHEQFF,TGTGCCAGCAGCCGGGTCCTGAGGGGGCCTCGCGATGGGCATGAGCAGTTCTTC
TRBV19,TRBJ1-1,.,.,CASSNGAVMAFF,TGTGCCAGTAGTAATGGGGCGGTGATGGCTTTCTTT
TRBV19,TRBJ2-7,TRBD1,.,CASSTGRGQGEQYF,TGTGCCAGTAGCACCGGCAGGGGGCAAGGTGAGCAGTACTTC
TRBV12-3/TRBV12-4,TRBJ2-7,TRBD1,once,CASLGQGAYEQYF,TGTGCCAGCCTGGGGCAGGGGGCCTACGAGCAGTACTTC
TRBV12-2,TRBJ1-1,.,.,CASHYPCRGHTNTEAFF,.
TRBV13,TRBJ1-4,.,.,CASSLFRTNEKLFF,TGTGCCAGCAGCTTATTCAGGACTAATGAAAAACTGTTTTTT
TRBV7-9,TRBJ1-1,.,.,CASSLSREVNTEAFF,TGTGCCAGCAGCTTATCCAGGGAAGTGAACACTGAAGCTTTCTTT
TRBV5-1,TRBJ2-3,TRBD1,.,CASSRRTGESTDTQYF,TGCGCCAGCAGCCGCCGGACAGGGGAGAGCACAGATACGCAGTATTTT
TRBV7-8,TRBJ1-1,.,.,CASSLDGRAGTEAFF,TGTGCCAGCAGCTTAGACGGGCGGGCTGGCACTGAAGCTTTCTTT
TRBV27,TRBJ2-1,TRBD2,.,CASSFLLAGRTGEQFF,TGTGCCAGCAGTTTTTTACTAGCGGGTCGGACTGGTGAGCAGTTCTTC
TRBV19,TRBJ1-2,.,.,CASTPSGYGYTF,TGTGCCAGTACCCCTTCCGGGTATGGCTACACCTTC
TRBV29-1,TRBJ2-7,.,.,CSVGQTYEQYF,TGCAGCGTTGGCCAGACCTACGAGCAGTACTTC
TRBV28,TRBJ1-1,TRBD1,.,CASSPTTDRGTEAFF,TGTGCCAGCAGTCCGACCACGGACAGGGGCACTGAAGCTTTCTTT
TRBV11-3,TRBJ2-3,TRBD2,.,CASSLAGTSSPDTQYF,TGTGCCAGCAGCTTAGCCGGGACTAGCTCCCCAGATACGCAGTATTTT
TRBV5-1,TRBJ2-1,.,.,CASSGGMGQFF,TGCGCCAGCAGCGGAGGAATGGGGCAGTTCTTC
TRBV6-5,TRBJ1-6,.,.,CASTSTGSPLHF,TGTGCCAGCACCTCGACAGGTTCACCCCTCCACTTT
TRBV10-2,TRBJ1-1,.,many,CASSASGAEAFF,TGCGCCAGCAGTGCGTCAGGGGCTGAAGCTTTCTTT
TRBV4-2,TRBJ1-5,.,.,CASSQESGGGNQPQHF,TGTGCCAGCAGCCAAGAAAGCGGGGGCGGCAATCAGCCCCAGCATTTT
TRBV24-1,TRBJ2-5,TRBD1,.,CATSDRTGGQETQYF,TGTGCCACCAGTGATCGGACAGGGGGTCAAGAGACCCAGTACTTC
TRBV19,TRBJ2-2,.,.,CASSNDPRQGVRELFF,TGTGCCAGTAGCAATGACCCCAGGCAGGGCGTCCGGGAGCTGTTTTTT